Described below is a single T cell receptor (beta chain) sequence and its context. It has no known antigen specificity. Base qualities are not recorded, but no much larger clone differs from it by a single base. The data belong to a study of control samples from healthy donors and cancer patients (dated by TCRdb to 2020 to 2021). Reading from cysteine to phenylalanine, the CDR3 counts 17 amino acids. CDR3 DNA is the only sequence kept; it has 51 bases, read in frame from the first base. Germline trimming: 4 bases from V, 2 bases from J; junction bases outside gene matches: 11. CDR1 and CDR2 are read off the germline V gene as SGHDN and FVKESK. The library came from the immunoSEQ multiplex PCR assay. In TCRdb, the immuneACCESS table is reduced to in-frame sequences with V and J assigned. These tables do not hold every clone; where another copy was compared, an unresolved V gene accounts for under half, and the others remain unexplained. In this sample the table shows more than 85,000 clones, 70% to 85% of which occur a single time. The top ten clones comprise under 40% of the sample.

Specimen: PBMCs. The source of this sequence is a man aged 70 or older with lung cancer. This receptor chain uses TRBV14 and TRBJ2-4; TRBD1 lines up with 7 middle nucleotides. The DNA sequence follows: TGTGCCAGCAGCCGCTTAGACAGGGCTGAACCCAAAAACATTCAGTACTTC. The resulting protein is CASSRLDRAEPKNIQYF.